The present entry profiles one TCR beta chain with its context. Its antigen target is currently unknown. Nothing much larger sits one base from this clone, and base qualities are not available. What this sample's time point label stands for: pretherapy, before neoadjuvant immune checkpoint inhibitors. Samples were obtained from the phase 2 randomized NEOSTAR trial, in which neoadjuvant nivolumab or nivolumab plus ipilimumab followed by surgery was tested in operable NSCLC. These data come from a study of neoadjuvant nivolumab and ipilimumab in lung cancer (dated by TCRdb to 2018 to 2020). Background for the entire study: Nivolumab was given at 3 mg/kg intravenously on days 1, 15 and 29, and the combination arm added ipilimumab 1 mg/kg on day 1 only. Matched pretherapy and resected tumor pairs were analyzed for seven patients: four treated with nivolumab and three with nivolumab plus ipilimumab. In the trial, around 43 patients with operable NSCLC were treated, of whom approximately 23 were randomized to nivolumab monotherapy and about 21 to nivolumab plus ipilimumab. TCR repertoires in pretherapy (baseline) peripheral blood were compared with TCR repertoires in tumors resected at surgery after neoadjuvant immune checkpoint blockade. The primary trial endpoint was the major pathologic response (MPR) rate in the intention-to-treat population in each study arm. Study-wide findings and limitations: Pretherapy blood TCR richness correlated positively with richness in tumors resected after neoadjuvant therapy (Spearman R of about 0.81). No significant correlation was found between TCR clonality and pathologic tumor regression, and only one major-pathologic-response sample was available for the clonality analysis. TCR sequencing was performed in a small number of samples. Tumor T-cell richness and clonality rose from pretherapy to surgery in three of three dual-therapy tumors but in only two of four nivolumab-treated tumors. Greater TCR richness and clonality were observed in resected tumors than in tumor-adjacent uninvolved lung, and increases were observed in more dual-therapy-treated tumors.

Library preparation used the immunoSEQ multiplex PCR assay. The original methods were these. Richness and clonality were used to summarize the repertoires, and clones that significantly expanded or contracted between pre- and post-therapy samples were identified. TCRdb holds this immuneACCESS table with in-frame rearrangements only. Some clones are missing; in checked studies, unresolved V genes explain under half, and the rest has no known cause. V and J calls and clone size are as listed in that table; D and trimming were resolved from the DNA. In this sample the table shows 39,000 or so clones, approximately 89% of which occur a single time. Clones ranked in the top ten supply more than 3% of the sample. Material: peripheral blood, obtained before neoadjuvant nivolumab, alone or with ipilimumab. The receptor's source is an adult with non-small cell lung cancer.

The bases are TGTGCCAGCTCACCACCTTCCTACGAGCAGTACTTC. It translates to CASSPPSYEQYF. The V gene is TRBV18 and the J gene is TRBJ2-7, with no confident D gene call. The germline V gene sets CDR1 to KGHSH and CDR2 to LQKENI. V drops 0 bases and J drops 1 base, leaving 1 base in between. From the cysteine up to the phenylalanine, the CDR3 has a length of 12 residues. Of the read, only the CDR3 DNA is kept; its 36 bases are in frame from base 1.